These 24 T cell receptor beta chains came from one sample sequenced in a study of shared clonotypes between healthy human individuals. Terminally differentiated effector memory CD45RA+ cells were left out of the naive CD8 fraction, which was CD45RO-negative and positively selected for CCR7. The protocol was immunoSEQ multiplex PCR, while the TCRdb copy is restricted to in-frame clones and leaves out a portion. The sample contains about 2.2 million clones, 93% of which appear only once. Sequencing was carried out using naive CD8+ T cells from PBMCs. The source is a man between 18 and 29 years old in good health. Some clones in this sample may be carry-over from other donors' samples.

This clone was found a few times. V is TRBV27 and J is TRBJ1-1; D unresolved. The CDR3 consists of 14 residues. Trimming took 6 bases from V and 3 from J, leaving 14 bases between them. Germline V CDR1 and CDR2: MNHEY, SMNVEV (reference sequence). The CDR3 is CASRPELVDTEAFF. In DNA, the CDR3 is TGTGCCAGCAGGCCGGAGTTGGTAGACACTGAAGCTTTCTTT.

The rearrangement links TRBV27 to TRBJ2-3; D possibly uses TRBD1 or TRBD2 (5 bases each). CDR1 is MNHEY and CDR2 is SMNVEV in the germline V gene (reference sequence). The CDR3 runs to 17 residues. V was trimmed by 11 bases and J by 0 bases, leaving 24 bases between them. This CDR3 is CAGTPFGGPGSTDTQYF. The CDR3 DNA reads as TGTGCCGGCACACCTTTTGGGGGACCGGGAAGCACAGATACGCAGTATTTT.

With regard to this clone: Other DNA sequences in this specimen translate into the identical CDR3. The gene calls are TRBV7-9 and TRBJ2-1; 7 positions agree with TRBD1. The V gene's germline CDR1 is SEHNR and CDR2 FQNEAQ (reference sequence). This CDR3 is 15 amino acids long. The J segment lost 1 base and the V segment lost 5 bases, leaving 5 bases of the junction unmatched. In DNA, the CDR3 is TGTGCCAGCAGCCCTGAGGGGGCATCCTACAATGAGCAGTTCTTC. Amino acid sequence: CASSPEGASYNEQFF.

This clone appeared once. Other DNA sequences of this sample code for an identical CDR3. The chain links TRBV19 to TRBJ1-1; D possibly corresponds to TRBD1 (5 bases). The CDR3 sequence is 15 residues long. Deletions cut 2 bases from V and 7 bases from J, with 17 bases between. Looked up from germline, CDR1 is LNHDA and CDR2 is SQIVND (reference sequence). The CDR3 loop is CASSIRGRGGDEAFF. In DNA form, the CDR3 reads TGTGCCAGTAGTATAAGGGGTCGGGGAGGGGATGAAGCTTTCTTT. The variable domain in full, with the rest retrieved from reference TRBV19 and TRBJ1-1, is DGGITQSPKYLFRKEGQNVTLSCEQNLNHDAMYWYRQDPGQGLRLIYYSQIVNDFQKGDIAEGYSVSREKKESFPLTVTSAQKNPTAFYLCASSIRGRGGDEAFFGQGTRLTVV.

This rearrangement joins TRBV5-4 to TRBJ2-1; weak D call: TRBD1 (5 bases). Trimming left V 0 bases short and J 0 bases short, with 13 bases between. Germline-derived CDR1 and CDR2 are SGHNT and YYREEE (reference sequence). The CDR3 consists of 17 residues. The CDR3 spells CASSLDPGWSSYNEQFF. CDR3 nucleotides: TGTGCCAGCAGCTTGGATCCAGGGTGGAGCTCCTACAATGAGCAGTTCTTC.

This chain connects TRBV25-1 to TRBJ1-2, with 12 positions matching TRBD1. V lost 8 bases, J lost 5 bases, and 12 bases stayed unmatched. The germline V gene has CDR1 MGHDK and CDR2 SYGVNS. There are 16 residues in the CDR3. CDR3 amino acids: CASGDRGRGSGYGYTF. CDR3 DNA: TGTGCCAGCGGGGACAGGGGGCGCGGATCCGGGTATGGCTACACCTTC.

The chain joins TRBV15 to TRBJ2-6; D is possibly TRBD1 (5 bases). The CDR3 runs 17 residues. Germline V gene sequence: CDR1 LNHNV, CDR2 YYDKDF (reference sequence). Trimming shortened V by 4 bases and J by 0 bases, and 13 bases separated the two germline ends. CDR3 sequence (DNA): TGTGCCACCAGCACCCTAAAGGGGCTCTCTGGGGCCAACGTCCTGACTTTC. Encoded protein: CATSTLKGLSGANVLTF. The full variable domain, rest sourced from reference TRBV15 and TRBJ2-6, is DAMVIQNPRYQVTQFGKPVTLSCSQTLNHNVMYWYQQKSSQAPKLLFHYYDKDFNNEADTPDNFQSRRPNTSFCFLDIRSPGLGDTAMYLCATSTLKGLSGANVLTFGAGSRLTVL.

The chain uses TRBV7-9 and TRBJ2-2; D is possibly TRBD1 or TRBD2 (6 bases each). Trimming removed 0 bases from V and 3 bases from J, with 14 bases in between. CDR3 length equals 17 residues. The V gene's germline CDR1 is SEHNR and CDR2 FQNEAQ (reference sequence). The DNA for the CDR3 is TGTGCCAGCAGCTTAGCGTCGGGGGCGCTGGACACCGGGGAGCTGTTTTTT. This codes for CASSLASGALDTGELFF.

The CDR3 loop is CASSPGTYSGANVLTF. The CDR3 bases are TGTGCCAGCAGCCCTGGGACATACTCTGGGGCCAACGTCCTGACTTTC. The rearrangement uses TRBV7-3 and TRBJ2-6; D possibly corresponds to TRBD1 (6 bases). This CDR3 has 16 amino acids. Germline CDR1 and CDR2: SGHTA and FQGTGA. Trimming pared 5 bases from V and 0 bases from J, leaving 11 bases between.

This chain connects TRBV4-2 to TRBJ2-7; 8 positions agree with TRBD1. Germline-derived CDR1 and CDR2 are LGHNA and YNFKEQ. The V segment lost 4 bases and the J segment 4 bases; nucleotides outside the gene matches: 6. CDR3 length: 14 residues. The DNA of the CDR3 is TGTGCCAGCAGCCCGACAGGGGTTTTTTACGAGCAGTACTTC. Protein: CASSPTGVFYEQYF.

The chain recombines TRBV28 with TRBJ2-1, with TRBD1 identical over 9 bases. Germline V gene data show CDR1 as MDHEN and CDR2 as SYDVKM. Trimming at V came to 6 bases and at J to 2 bases, leaving 5 bases not matched to a gene. The CDR3 totals 15 residues. This CDR3 is CASRVQGATYNEQFF. DNA for the CDR3: TGTGCCAGCAGGGTACAGGGGGCAACCTACAATGAGCAGTTCTTC.

V usage is TRBV30 and J usage is TRBJ2-1; D not certain. V lost 2 bases and J lost 5, with 7 bases in between. Germline V gives CDR1 GTSNPN, CDR2 SVGIG (reference sequence). CDR3 length: 12 amino acids. CDR3 DNA: TGTGCCTGGAGTCCTCTAGACAATGAGCAGTTCTTC. Translated: CAWSPLDNEQFF.

The chain has TRBV19 and TRBJ2-3, with 13 bases aligning to TRBD2. With V trimmed by 5 bases and J by 2 bases, 10 bases remained unmatched. CDR1 is LNHDA and CDR2 is SQIVND in the germline V gene (reference sequence). The CDR3 length is 18 residues. This CDR3 is CASSFSKGLAGLTDTQYF. The CDR3 DNA sequence: TGTGCCAGTAGTTTTTCTAAGGGACTAGCGGGACTCACAGATACGCAGTATTTT. The full variable domain, rest sourced from reference TRBV19 and TRBJ2-3, is DGGITQSPKYLFRKEGQNVTLSCEQNLNHDAMYWYRQDPGQGLRLIYYSQIVNDFQKGDIAEGYSVSREKKESFPLTVTSAQKNPTAFYLCASSFSKGLAGLTDTQYFGPGTRLTVL.

This clone was counted a single time. This chain connects TRBV6-5 to TRBJ2-4, with 7 bases matching TRBD2. This CDR3 is 15 amino acids long. With V trimmed by 2 bases and J by 8 bases, 9 bases remained unmatched. CDR1 and CDR2 from the germline V gene are MNHEY and SVGAGI. The CDR3 reads CASSYAGRAGDIQYF. The CDR3 DNA reads as TGTGCCAGCAGTTACGCTGGGAGGGCCGGGGACATTCAGTACTTC.

The chain has TRBV7-9 and TRBJ1-2, with 7 bases matching TRBD1. The CDR3 is 12 amino acids. V shed 5 bases, J shed 6 bases, and the junction held 3 bases outside the gene matches. CDR1 and CDR2 (germline): SEHNR, FQNEAQ (reference sequence). The CDR3 bases are TGTGCCAGCAGCCGGACAGGACATGGCTACACCTTC. Translating it yields CASSRTGHGYTF.

The V call is TRBV9, the J call TRBJ2-3; 10 positions agree with TRBD2. The CDR3 has 15 amino acids. Germline values: CDR1 SGDLS, CDR2 YYNGEE. The V gene end was trimmed by 1 base and the J gene end by 6 bases; junction bases not matched to a gene: 5. Written as DNA, the CDR3 is TGTGCCAGCAGCGTAAGCGGGAGGGCCGTCGATACGCAGTATTTT. The encoded protein is CASSVSGRAVDTQYF.

The rearrangement joins TRBV29-1 to TRBJ2-7; TRBD1 aligns across 10 bases. Germline lookup yields CDR1 SQVTM and CDR2 ANQGSEA. The ends lost 6 bases at V and 6 bases at J; junction bases unmatched: 2. This CDR3 has 11 amino acids. The CDR3 nucleotides are TGCAGCGTCGGACAGGGGGTCGAGCAGTACTTC. Translated: CSVGQGVEQYF.

This chain links TRBV7-3 with TRBJ2-7, with 7 bases lining up with TRBD2. The CDR3 consists of 15 residues. J lost 2 bases, V lost 3 bases, and 7 bases had no gene match. The germline V gene has CDR1 SGHTA and CDR2 FQGTGA. The CDR3 spells CASSFGGTPPYEQYF. In DNA, the CDR3 is TGTGCCAGCAGCTTCGGGGGGACGCCACCCTACGAGCAGTACTTC.

A word on this clone: The sample contains more than one DNA sequence encoding this CDR3. This chain joins TRBV28 and TRBJ2-1; D gene ambiguous. The germline gives CDR1 MDHEN, CDR2 SYDVKM. The ends were cut back, 1 base at V and 0 bases at J, with 7 bases in the middle. There are 15 residues in the CDR3. The CDR3 sequence: CASSLYRSSYNEQFF. CDR3 DNA sequence: TGTGCCAGCAGTTTATACCGAAGCTCCTACAATGAGCAGTTCTTC.

V is TRBV7-9 and J is TRBJ2-3; D might be TRBD2 (5 bases). Germline V gives CDR1 SEHNR, CDR2 FQNEAQ (reference sequence). This CDR3 region has 15 residues. V was trimmed by 1 base and J by 1 base, leaving 9 bases between them. The CDR3 sequence is CASSLGAGGTDTQYF. CDR3 sequence (DNA): TGTGCCAGCAGCTTAGGTGCGGGCGGCACAGATACGCAGTATTTT.

For the CDR3, the DNA is TGTGCCAGCAGCCCCGCGGGAGTAGTAAGCCACGAGCAGTACTTC. Encoded protein: CASSPAGVVSHEQYF. V and J are TRBV6-5 and TRBJ2-7, with TRBD2 matching over 7 bases. With V trimmed by 6 bases and J by 5 bases, 13 bases remained unmatched. CDR3 length: 15 amino acids. Germline CDR1 is MNHEY and CDR2 is SVGAGI.

The rearrangement links TRBV15 to TRBJ1-1, with D unclear. This CDR3 is built from 13 residues. CDR1 and CDR2 from the germline V gene are LNHNV and YYDKDF (reference sequence). Trimming stripped 0 bases from V and 0 bases from J, with 2 bases between. This chain's CDR3 is CATSRDVNTEAFF. For the CDR3, the DNA is TGTGCCACCAGCAGAGATGTGAACACTGAAGCTTTCTTT.

The CDR3 region has the DNA TGTGCCAGCAGTCCGCCGGGCGAGCAGTACTTC. Encoded protein: CASSPPGEQYF. V is TRBV5-4 and J is TRBJ2-7; D is ambiguous. CDR1 and CDR2 (germline): SGHNT, YYREEE (reference sequence). V dropped 5 bases and J dropped 6 bases, with 9 bases sitting between them. The CDR3 contains 11 residues.

The V call is TRBV28, the J call TRBJ2-3; D possibly uses TRBD1 or TRBD2 (5 bases each). The CDR3 sequence is 16 residues long. Germline V lookup: CDR1 MDHEN, CDR2 SYDVKM. V was cut by 6 bases and J by 0 bases, with 16 bases left in between. The CDR3 reads CASSSRERGSTDTQYF. The CDR3 nucleotides are TGTGCCAGCAGCTCTCGGGAAAGGGGAAGCACAGATACGCAGTATTTT.